The 4 T cell receptor beta chains below were found in one sample sequenced in a study of blood T cell repertoires in COVID-19. TCRdb's table, derived via immunoSEQ multiplex PCR, lists solely in-frame clones and lacks some. This sample yields 300,000 to 350,000 clones, of which approximately 88% are seen a single time; approximately 1.8% belongs to the top ten. The sequencing input was peripheral blood. These receptor sequences come from a woman under 40 with COVID-19, enrolled during active disease.

This clone came up once. DNA of the CDR3: TGTGCCAGCAGCTTGCGCGGGGGCTCGCAGCCCCAGCATTTT. It translates to CASSLRGGSQPQHF. This sequence joins TRBV5-6 and TRBJ1-5, with a tentative D call TRBD1 (6 bases). The CDR3 contains 14 residues. The V gene lost 1 base and the J gene lost 7 bases, with 12 bases spanning the gap. Germline CDR1 is SGHDT and CDR2 is YYEEEE.

This clone was seen more than once but under ten times. J is TRBJ1-1 and V is TRBV11-3, with D possibly matching TRBD1 (6 bases). V dropped 4 bases and J dropped 5 bases, with 17 bases sitting between them. CDR3 length: 15 residues. Germline CDR1 is SGHNT and CDR2 is YENEEA. CDR3 amino acids: CASSSTDTGLTEAFF. The CDR3 DNA follows: TGTGCCAGCAGCTCAACCGACACAGGGTTGACTGAAGCTTTCTTT.

V is TRBV10-2 and J is TRBJ2-1; 7 bases fit TRBD2. This CDR3 comprises 16 residues. Germline-derived CDR1 and CDR2 are WSHSY and SAAADI. The J segment lost 0 bases and the V segment lost 7 bases, leaving 9 bases of the junction unmatched. CDR3 in amino acids: CASMRGGGSSYNEQFF. Here the CDR3 DNA reads TGCGCCAGCATGAGGGGCGGGGGTAGCTCCTACAATGAGCAGTTCTTC.

The J gene is TRBJ2-1, the V gene TRBV24-1; D is ambiguous. Germline V CDR1 and CDR2: KGHDR, SFDVKD. The V end lost 4 bases, the J end lost 4 bases, and 7 bases lay between the germline ends. The CDR3 has 13 amino acids. CDR3 in amino acids: CATSEPGYNEQFF. The CDR3, as DNA: TGTGCCACCAGTGAACCAGGTTACAATGAGCAGTTCTTC.